A few counts support the clone carrying this T cell receptor (beta chain). Its antigen is still unknown. The V end lost 3 bases, the J end lost 1 base, and 13 bases lay between the germline ends. CDR1 is SGHNT and CDR2 is YYREEE in the germline V gene (reference sequence). The CDR3 extends over 15 amino acids. The data originate from a study of beta chain features in type 1 diabetes. Since all of the isolated RNA was reverse transcribed, expressed TCRB transcripts were what got sequenced. The protocol was immunoSEQ multiplex PCR, while the TCRdb copy is restricted to in-frame clones and leaves out a portion. The repertoire has under 300,000 clones, approximately 20% of them found once; the top ten carry 0.028%. Study-level findings and limits: People with Type 1 diabetes carried modestly yet significantly shorter TCRB CDR3s in all four CD4+ subsets.

Sequencing used naive CD4+ T cells from blood. This chain joins TRBV5-4 and TRBJ1-1; D unresolved. The sequence was obtained from a woman aged 40 to 50 with type 1 diabetes. CDR3 protein: CASSSLSRRNTEAFF. CDR3 coding DNA: TGTGCCAGCAGCTCGTTATCTAGGAGGAACACTGAAGCTTTCTTT.